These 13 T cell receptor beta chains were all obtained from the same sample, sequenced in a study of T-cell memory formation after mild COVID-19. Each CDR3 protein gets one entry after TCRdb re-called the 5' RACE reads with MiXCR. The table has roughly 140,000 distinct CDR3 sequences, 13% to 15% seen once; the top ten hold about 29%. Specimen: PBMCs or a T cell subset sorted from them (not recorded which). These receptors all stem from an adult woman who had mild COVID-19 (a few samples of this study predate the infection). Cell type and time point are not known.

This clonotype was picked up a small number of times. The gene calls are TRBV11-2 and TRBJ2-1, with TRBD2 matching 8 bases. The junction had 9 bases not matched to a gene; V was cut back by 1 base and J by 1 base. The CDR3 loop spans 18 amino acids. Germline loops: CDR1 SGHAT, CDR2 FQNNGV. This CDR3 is CASSLGRAGGLSYNEQFF. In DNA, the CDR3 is TGTGCCAGCAGCTTAGGTCGGGCGGGGGGACTTTCCTACAATGAGCAGTTCTTC.

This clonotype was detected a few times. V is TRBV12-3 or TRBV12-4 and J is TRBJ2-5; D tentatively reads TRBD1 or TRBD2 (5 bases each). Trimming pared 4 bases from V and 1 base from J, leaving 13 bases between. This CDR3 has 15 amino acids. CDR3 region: CASSSDGDPQETQYF. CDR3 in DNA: TGTGCCAGCAGTTCGGACGGGGACCCCCAAGAGACCCAGTACTTC.

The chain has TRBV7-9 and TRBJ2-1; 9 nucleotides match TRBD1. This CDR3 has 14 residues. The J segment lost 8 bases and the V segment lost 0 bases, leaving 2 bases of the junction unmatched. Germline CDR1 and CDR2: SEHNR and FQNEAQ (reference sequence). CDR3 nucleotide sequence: TGTGCCAGCAGCTTAGCGGGACAGGGTGATGAGCAGTTCTTC. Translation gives CASSLAGQGDEQFF.

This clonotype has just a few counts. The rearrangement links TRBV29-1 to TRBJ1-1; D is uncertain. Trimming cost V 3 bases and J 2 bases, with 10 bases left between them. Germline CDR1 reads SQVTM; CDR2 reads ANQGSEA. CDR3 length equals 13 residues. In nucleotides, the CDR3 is TGCAGCGTTGATGGGTTAAGAAACACTGAAGCTTTCTTT. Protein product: CSVDGLRNTEAFF.

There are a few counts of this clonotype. The CDR3 here is CSARGAGGLLYEQYF. The CDR3 bases are TGCAGTGCTAGAGGCGCAGGGGGCCTACTCTACGAGCAGTACTTC. This chain connects TRBV20-1 to TRBJ2-7, with 8 bases matching TRBD1. Germline V gene lookup returns CDR1 DFQATT and CDR2 SNEGSKA (reference sequence). Trimming took 1 base from V and 3 from J; bases not matched to a gene: 8. This CDR3 contains 15 residues.

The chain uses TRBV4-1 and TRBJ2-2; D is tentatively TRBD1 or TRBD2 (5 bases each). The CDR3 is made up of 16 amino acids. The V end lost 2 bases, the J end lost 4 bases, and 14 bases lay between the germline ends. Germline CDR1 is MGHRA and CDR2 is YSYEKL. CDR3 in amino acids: CASSQRDRFATGELFF. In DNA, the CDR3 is TGCGCCAGCAGCCAAAGGGACCGCTTTGCCACCGGGGAGCTGTTTTTT.

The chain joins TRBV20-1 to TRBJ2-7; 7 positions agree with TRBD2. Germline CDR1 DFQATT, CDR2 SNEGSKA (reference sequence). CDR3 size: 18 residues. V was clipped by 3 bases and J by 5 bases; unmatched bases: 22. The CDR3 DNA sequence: TGCAGTGCTAGCGGGGTCGGTCTGTGGCGGGAGACGTTTGACGAGCAGTACTTC. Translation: CSASGVGLWRETFDEQYF.

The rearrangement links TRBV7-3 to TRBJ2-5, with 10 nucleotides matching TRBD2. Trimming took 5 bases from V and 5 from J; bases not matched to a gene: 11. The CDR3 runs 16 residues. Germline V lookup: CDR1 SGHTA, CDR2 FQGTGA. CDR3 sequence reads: CASSRDTSGAEETQYF. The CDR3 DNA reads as TGTGCCAGCAGCCGGGACACTAGCGGGGCGGAGGAGACCCAGTACTTC.

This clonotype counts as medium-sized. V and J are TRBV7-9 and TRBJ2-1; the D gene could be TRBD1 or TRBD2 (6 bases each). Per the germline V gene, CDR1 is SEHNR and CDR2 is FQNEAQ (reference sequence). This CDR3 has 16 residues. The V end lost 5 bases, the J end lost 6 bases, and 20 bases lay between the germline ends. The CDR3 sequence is CASSPSWQGRGNEQFF. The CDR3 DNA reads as TGTGCCAGCAGCCCAAGTTGGCAGGGGCGGGGCAATGAGCAGTTCTTC.

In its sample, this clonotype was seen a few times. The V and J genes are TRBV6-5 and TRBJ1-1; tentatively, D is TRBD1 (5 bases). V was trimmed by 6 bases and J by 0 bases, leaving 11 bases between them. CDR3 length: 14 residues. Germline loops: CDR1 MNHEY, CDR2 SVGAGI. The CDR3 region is CASRLRDLNTEAFF. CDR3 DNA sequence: TGTGCCAGCAGGCTCCGGGACTTGAACACTGAAGCTTTCTTT.

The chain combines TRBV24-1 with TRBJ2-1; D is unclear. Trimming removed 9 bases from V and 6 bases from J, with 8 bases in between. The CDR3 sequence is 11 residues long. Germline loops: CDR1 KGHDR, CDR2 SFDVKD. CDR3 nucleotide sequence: TGTGCCACCGGCTCGCCCAATGAGCAGTTCTTC. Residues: CATGSPNEQFF.

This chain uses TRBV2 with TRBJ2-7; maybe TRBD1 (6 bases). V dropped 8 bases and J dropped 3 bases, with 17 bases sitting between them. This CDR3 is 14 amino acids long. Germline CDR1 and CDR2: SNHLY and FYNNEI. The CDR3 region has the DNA TGTGCCAGCGGCCCCCGGGACATTCTCTACGAGCAGTACTTC. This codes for CASGPRDILYEQYF.

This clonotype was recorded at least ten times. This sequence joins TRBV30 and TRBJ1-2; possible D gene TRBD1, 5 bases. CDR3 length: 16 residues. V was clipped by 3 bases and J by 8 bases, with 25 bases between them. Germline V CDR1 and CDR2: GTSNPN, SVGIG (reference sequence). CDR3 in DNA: TGTGCCTGGAGGCTTGCCAGGACAACAAGAACTACGGGCTACACCTTC. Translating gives CAWRLARTTRTTGYTF.